The present T cell receptor (beta chain) was sequenced within a study of PD-L1 blockade in urothelial cancer. Repertoires were generated with immunoSEQ multiplex PCR, while TCRdb's copy carries only in-frame clones and drops some. The repertoire holds about 110,000 clones, with roughly 90% as singletons. Stated time point: peripheral blood 6 weeks after treatment start. Trimming took off 1 base at V and 0 bases at J, with 13 bases between the two ends. This CDR3 contains 16 residues. The germline V gene has CDR1 SQVTM and CDR2 ANQGSEA. The rearrangement joins TRBV29-1 to TRBJ1-3, with D hard to call. This clonotype originated in a man in his fifties or sixties with urothelial cancer. The input for sequencing was PBMCs, taken around atezolizumab (anti-PD-L1) treatment. CDR3 residues: CSVEVLSGISGNTIYF. The CDR3 DNA is TGCAGCGTTGAAGTTTTGTCGGGAATCTCTGGAAACACCATATATTTT. The whole variable domain, remainder taken from reference TRBV29-1 and TRBJ1-3, is SAVISQKPSRDICQRGTSLTIQCQVDSQVTMMFWYRQQPGQSLTLIATANQGSEATYESGFVIDKFPISRPNLTFSTLTVSNMSPEDSSIYLCSVEVLSGISGNTIYFGEGSWLTVV.